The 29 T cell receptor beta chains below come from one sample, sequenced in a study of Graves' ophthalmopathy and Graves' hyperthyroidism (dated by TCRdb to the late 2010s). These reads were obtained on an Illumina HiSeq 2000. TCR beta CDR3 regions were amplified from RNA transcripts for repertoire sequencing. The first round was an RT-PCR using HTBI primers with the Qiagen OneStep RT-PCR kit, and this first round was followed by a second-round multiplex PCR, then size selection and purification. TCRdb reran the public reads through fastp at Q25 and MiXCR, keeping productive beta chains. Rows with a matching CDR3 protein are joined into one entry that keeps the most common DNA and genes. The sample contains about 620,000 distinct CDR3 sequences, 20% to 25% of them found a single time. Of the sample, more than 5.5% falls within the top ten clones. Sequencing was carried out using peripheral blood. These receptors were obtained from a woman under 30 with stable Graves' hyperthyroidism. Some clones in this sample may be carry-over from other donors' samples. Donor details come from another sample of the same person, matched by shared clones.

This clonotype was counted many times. The CDR3 coding sequence is TGTGCCATCAGCGACAGGTTAACGTACCAAGAGACCCAGTACTTC. Translating it yields CAISDRLTYQETQYF. The chain recombines TRBV10-3 with TRBJ2-5, with TRBD1 as a possible D gene (6 bases). CDR3 length equals 15 residues. V lost 6 bases and J lost 0, with 14 bases in between. The V gene's germline CDR1 is ENHRY and CDR2 SYGVKD.

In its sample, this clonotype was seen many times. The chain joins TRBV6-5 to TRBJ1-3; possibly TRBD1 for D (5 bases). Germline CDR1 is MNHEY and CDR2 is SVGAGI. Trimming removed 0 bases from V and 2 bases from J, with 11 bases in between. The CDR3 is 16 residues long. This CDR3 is CASSYSSGGAGNTIYF. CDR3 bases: TGTGCCAGCAGTTACTCGTCAGGAGGGGCTGGAAACACCATATATTTT.

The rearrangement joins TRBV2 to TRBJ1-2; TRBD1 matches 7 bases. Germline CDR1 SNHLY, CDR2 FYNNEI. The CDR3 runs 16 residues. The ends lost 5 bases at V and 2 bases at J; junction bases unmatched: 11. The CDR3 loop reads CASSHRGSPRNYGYTF. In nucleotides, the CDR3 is TGTGCCAGCAGTCACAGGGGATCTCCTCGAAACTATGGCTACACCTTC.

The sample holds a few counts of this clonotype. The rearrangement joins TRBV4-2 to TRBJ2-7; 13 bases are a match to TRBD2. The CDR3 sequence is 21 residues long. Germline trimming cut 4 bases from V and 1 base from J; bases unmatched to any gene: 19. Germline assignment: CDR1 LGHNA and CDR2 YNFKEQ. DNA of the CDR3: TGTGCCAGCAGCCCGGGCGGACTAGCGGGAGATCGGGGGGCGGTGTCCTACGAGCAGTACTTC. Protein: CASSPGGLAGDRGAVSYEQYF.

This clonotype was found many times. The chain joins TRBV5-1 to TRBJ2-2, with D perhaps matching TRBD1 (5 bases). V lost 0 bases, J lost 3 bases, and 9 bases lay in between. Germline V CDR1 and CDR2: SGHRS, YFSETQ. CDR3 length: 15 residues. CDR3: CASSLGVRDTGELFF. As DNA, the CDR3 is TGCGCCAGCAGCTTGGGTGTCAGGGACACCGGGGAGCTGTTTTTT.

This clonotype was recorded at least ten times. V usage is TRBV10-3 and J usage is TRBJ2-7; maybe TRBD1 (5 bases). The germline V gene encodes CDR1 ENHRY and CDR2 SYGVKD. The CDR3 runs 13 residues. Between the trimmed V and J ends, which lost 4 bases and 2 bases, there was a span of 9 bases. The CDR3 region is CAISVGATYEQYF. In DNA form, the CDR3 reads TGTGCCATCAGTGTAGGGGCCACCTACGAGCAGTACTTC.

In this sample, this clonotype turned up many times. CDR3 region: CASSLGGGSSYEQYF. The CDR3 DNA reads as TGTGCCAGCAGCCTCGGCGGGGGATCGTCCTACGAGCAGTACTTC. This sequence joins TRBV7-6 and TRBJ2-7, with 7 bases that match TRBD2. Germline-derived CDR1 and CDR2 are SGHVS and FNYEAQ. V dropped 5 bases and J dropped 1; count of bases not matched to a gene: 8. This CDR3 region has 15 residues.

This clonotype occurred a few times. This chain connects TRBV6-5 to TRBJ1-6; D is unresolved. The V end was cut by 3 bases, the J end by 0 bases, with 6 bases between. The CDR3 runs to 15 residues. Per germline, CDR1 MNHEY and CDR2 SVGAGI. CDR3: CASSYLSSYNSPLHF. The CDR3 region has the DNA TGTGCCAGCAGTTATCTAAGCTCCTATAATTCACCCCTCCACTTT.

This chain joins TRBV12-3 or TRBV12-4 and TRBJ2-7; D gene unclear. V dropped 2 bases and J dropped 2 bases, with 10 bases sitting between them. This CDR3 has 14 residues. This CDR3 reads CASSLNSDAYEQYF. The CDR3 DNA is TGTGCCAGCAGTTTAAACAGTGACGCCTACGAGCAGTACTTC.

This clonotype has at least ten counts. Written as DNA, the CDR3 is TGTGCCAGCAGCCAAGGCAAGACTAGTAATGGCTACACCTTC. Translating gives CASSQGKTSNGYTF. The chain combines TRBV4-2 with TRBJ1-2; D ambiguous. V was cut by 1 base and J by 6 bases, with 12 bases left in between. The germline CDR1 and CDR2 sequences are LGHNA and YNFKEQ. CDR3 length equals 14 residues.

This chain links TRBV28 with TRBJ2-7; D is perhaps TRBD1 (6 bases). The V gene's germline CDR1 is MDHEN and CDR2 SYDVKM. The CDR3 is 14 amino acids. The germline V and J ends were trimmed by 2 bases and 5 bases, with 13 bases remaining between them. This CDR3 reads CASSLGQGHNEQYF. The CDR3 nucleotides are TGTGCCAGCAGTTTAGGGCAGGGGCACAACGAGCAGTACTTC.

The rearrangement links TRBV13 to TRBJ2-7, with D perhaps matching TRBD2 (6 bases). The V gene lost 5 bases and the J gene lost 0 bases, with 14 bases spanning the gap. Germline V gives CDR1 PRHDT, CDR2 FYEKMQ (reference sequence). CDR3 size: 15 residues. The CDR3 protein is CASSLIGGASYEQYF. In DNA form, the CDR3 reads TGTGCCAGCAGCCTGATAGGCGGGGCCTCCTACGAGCAGTACTTC.

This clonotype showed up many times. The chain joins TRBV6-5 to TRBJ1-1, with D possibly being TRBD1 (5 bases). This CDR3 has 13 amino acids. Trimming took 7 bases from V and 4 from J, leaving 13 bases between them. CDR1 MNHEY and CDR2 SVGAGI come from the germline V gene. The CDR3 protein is CASKQAWATEAFF. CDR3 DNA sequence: TGTGCCAGCAAACAGGCTTGGGCCACTGAAGCTTTCTTT.

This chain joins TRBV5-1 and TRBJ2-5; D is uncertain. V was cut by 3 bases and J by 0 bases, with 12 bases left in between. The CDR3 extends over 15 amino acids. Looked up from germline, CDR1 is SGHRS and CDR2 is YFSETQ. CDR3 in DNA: TGCGCCAGCAGCTGGGCAGACCAAGACCAAGAGACCCAGTACTTC. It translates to CASSWADQDQETQYF.

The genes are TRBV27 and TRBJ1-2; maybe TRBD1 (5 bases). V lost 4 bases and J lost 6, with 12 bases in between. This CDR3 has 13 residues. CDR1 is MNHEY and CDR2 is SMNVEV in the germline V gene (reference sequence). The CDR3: CASSYLGQDGYTF. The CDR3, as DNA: TGTGCCAGCAGTTACTTGGGGCAAGATGGCTACACCTTC.

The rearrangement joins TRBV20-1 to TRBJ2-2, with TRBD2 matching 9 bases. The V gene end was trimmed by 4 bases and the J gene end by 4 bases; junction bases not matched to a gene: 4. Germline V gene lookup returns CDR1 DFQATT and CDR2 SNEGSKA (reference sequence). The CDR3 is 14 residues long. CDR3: CSATSRGGTGELFF. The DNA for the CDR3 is TGCAGTGCTACGTCGCGGGGGGGCACCGGGGAGCTGTTTTTT.

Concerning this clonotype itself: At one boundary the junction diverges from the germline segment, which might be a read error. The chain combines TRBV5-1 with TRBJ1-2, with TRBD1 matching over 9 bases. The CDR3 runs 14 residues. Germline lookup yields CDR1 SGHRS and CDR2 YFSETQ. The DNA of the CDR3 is TGCGCCTGCAGCTTGGACAGGGGATTTGATGACTACACCTTC. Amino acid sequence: CACSLDRGFDDYTF.

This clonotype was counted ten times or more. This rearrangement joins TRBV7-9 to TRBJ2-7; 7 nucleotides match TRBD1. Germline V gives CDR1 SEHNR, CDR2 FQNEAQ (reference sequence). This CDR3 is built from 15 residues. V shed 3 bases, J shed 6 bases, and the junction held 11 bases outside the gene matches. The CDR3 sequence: CASSFGTVATSEQYF. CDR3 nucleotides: TGTGCCAGCAGCTTTGGGACAGTGGCTACGTCCGAGCAGTACTTC. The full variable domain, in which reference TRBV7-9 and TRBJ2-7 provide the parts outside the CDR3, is DTGVSQNPRHKITKRGQNVTFRCDPISEHNRLYWYRQTLGQGPEFLTYFQNEAQLEKSRLLSDRFSAERPKGSFSTLEIQRTEQGDSAMYLCASSFGTVATSEQYFGPGTRLTVT.

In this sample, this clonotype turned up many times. CDR3 protein: CASSLASGANVLTF. In DNA form, the CDR3 reads TGTGCCAGCAGTCTAGCGTCTGGGGCCAACGTCCTGACTTTC. The chain couples TRBV6-1 to TRBJ2-6; D is possibly TRBD2 (6 bases). The CDR3 has 14 amino acids. The V and J ends lost 5 bases and 1 base respectively, with 6 bases between them. Germline V gene lookup returns CDR1 MNHNS and CDR2 SASEGT.

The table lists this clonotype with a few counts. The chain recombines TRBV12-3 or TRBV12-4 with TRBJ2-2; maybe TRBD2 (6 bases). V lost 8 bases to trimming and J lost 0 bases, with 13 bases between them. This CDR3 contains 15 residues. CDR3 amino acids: CASLAGRANTGELFF. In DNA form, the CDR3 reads TGTGCCAGCTTGGCGGGACGCGCGAACACCGGGGAGCTGTTTTTT.

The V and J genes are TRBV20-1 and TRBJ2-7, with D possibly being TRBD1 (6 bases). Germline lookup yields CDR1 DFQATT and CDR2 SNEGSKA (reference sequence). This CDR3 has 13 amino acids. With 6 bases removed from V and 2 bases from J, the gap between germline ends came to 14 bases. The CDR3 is CSATGTHTYEQYF. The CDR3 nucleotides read TGCAGTGCAACCGGGACACACACCTACGAGCAGTACTTC.

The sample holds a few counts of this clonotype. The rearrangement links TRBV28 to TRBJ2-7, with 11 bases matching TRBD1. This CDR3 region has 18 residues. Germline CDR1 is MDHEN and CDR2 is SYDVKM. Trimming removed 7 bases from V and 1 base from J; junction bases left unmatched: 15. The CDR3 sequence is CASTPGTGGLSGSYEQYF. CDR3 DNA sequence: TGTGCCAGCACCCCCGGGACAGGGGGTCTTTCGGGGTCCTACGAGCAGTACTTC.

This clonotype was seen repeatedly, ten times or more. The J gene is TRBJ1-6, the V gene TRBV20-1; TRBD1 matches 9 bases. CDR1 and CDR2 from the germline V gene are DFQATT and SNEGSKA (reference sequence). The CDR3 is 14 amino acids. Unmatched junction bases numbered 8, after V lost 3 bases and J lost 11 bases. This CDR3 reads CSARGRTGVTPLHF. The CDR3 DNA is TGCAGTGCTAGGGGGAGGACAGGGGTTACACCCCTCCACTTT.

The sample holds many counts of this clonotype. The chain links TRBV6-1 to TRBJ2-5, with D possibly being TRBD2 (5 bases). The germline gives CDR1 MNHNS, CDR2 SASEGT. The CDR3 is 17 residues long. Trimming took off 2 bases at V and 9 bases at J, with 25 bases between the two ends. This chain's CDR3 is CASSEPGRQAVPGSQYF. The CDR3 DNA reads TGTGCCAGCAGTGAACCCGGACGGCAGGCGGTTCCGGGGTCCCAGTACTTC.

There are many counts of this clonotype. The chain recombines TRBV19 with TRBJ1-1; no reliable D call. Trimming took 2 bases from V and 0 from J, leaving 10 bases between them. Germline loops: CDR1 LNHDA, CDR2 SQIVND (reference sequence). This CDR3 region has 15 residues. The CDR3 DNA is TGTGCCAGTAGTATATGGGCAGAGATGAACACTGAAGCTTTCTTT. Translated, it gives CASSIWAEMNTEAFF.

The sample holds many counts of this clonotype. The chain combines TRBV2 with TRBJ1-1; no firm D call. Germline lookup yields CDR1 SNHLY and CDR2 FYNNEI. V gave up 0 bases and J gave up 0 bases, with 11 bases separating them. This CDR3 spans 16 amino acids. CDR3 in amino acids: CASSEALMGLNTEAFF. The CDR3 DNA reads TGTGCCAGCAGTGAAGCGCTTATGGGGTTGAACACTGAAGCTTTCTTT.

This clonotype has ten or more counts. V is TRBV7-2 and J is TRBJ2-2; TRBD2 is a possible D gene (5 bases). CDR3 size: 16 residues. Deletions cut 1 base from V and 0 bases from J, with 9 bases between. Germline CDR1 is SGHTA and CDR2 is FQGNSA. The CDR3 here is CASSLESGSNTGELFF. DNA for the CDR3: TGTGCCAGCAGCTTAGAATCGGGGTCGAACACCGGGGAGCTGTTTTTT.

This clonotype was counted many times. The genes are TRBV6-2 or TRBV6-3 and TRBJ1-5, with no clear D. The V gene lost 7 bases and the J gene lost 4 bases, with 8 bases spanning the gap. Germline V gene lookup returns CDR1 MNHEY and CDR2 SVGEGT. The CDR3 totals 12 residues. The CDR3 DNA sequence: TGTGCCAGCAACTTCGTAAATCAGCCCCAGCATTTT. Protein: CASNFVNQPQHF.

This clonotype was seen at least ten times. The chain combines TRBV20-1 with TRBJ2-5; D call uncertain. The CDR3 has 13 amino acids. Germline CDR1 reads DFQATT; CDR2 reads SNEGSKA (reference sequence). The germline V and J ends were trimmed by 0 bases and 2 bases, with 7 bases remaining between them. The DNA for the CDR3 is TGCAGTGCTAGAGAGGAAGTTCAAGAGACCCAGTACTTC. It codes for CSAREEVQETQYF.